These T cell receptor beta chains were read from a single sample in a study of early T cells in non-severe SARS-CoV-2 infection. TCRdb reprocessed the 5' RACE reads via MiXCR and lists one record per CDR3 protein. The sample yields 50,000 to 80,000 distinct CDR3 sequences, around 4.7% seen once. Sequencing used whole blood. The receptor set was obtained from an adult who was a healthcare worker with PCR-confirmed SARS-CoV-2 infection or an uninfected control (not recorded which). Both conserved end residues are part of each CDR3. Fields, in order: D gene, clone size, J gene, CDR3 length, V gene, CDR3 protein, CDR3 DNA. The D gene is left open where the match is weak. A clone size is listed for some rows: how often the clone was seen (once, few, many), or a class if it is expanded.

D: TRBD2; size: -; J: TRBJ2-2; length: 17; V: TRBV9; CDR3: CASSVGTSGIISGELFF; DNA: TGTGCCAGCAGCGTAGGGACTAGCGGCATTATCTCCGGGGAGCTGTTTTTT
D: -; size: few; J: TRBJ2-3; length: 13; V: TRBV7-2; CDR3: CAARGEGTDTQYF; DNA: TGTGCCGCGAGGGGGGAGGGAACAGATACGCAGTATTTT
D: -; size: many; J: TRBJ2-2; length: 14; V: TRBV27; CDR3: CASNGTKSPGSCFF; DNA: -
D: -; size: many; J: TRBJ1-2; length: 15; V: TRBV7-9; CDR3: CASSSSGYSIYGYTF; DNA: TGTGCCAGCAGCTCCTCGGGGTATTCCATTTATGGCTACACCTTC
D: -; size: many; J: TRBJ2-3; length: 14; V: TRBV5-5; CDR3: CASSYQTNTDTQYF; DNA: TGTGCCAGCAGCTACCAGACAAACACAGATACGCAGTATTTT
D: -; size: -; J: TRBJ1-5; length: 13; V: TRBV12-5; CDR3: CASVRDSNQPQHF; DNA: TGTGCTAGTGTACGGGATAGCAATCAGCCCCAGCATTTT
D: -; size: -; J: TRBJ2-3; length: 13; V: TRBV7-7; CDR3: CASAQGERDTQYF; DNA: TGTGCCAGCGCCCAAGGAGAGAGAGATACGCAGTATTTT
D: -; size: few; J: TRBJ2-1; length: 14; V: TRBV3-1; CDR3: CASSPRASYNEQFF; DNA: TGTGCCAGCAGCCCTAGAGCCTCATACAATGAGCAGTTCTTC
D: TRBD1; size: many; J: TRBJ2-1; length: 15; V: TRBV11-2; CDR3: CASSLDEAGGNEQFF; DNA: TGTGCCAGCAGCTTAGATGAGGCAGGGGGCAATGAGCAGTTCTTC
D: -; size: many; J: TRBJ1-4; length: 15; V: TRBV4-1; CDR3: CASSHLPIIREKLFF; DNA: TGCGCCAGCAGCCACCTCCCCATTATACGGGAAAAACTGTTTTTT
D: -; size: many; J: TRBJ2-5; length: 15; V: TRBV5-1; CDR3: CASSLGLEPQETQYF; DNA: TGCGCCAGCAGCTTGGGACTAGAGCCCCAAGAGACCCAGTACTTC
D: -; size: many; J: TRBJ2-2; length: 16; V: TRBV12-3/TRBV12-4; CDR3: CASSLGSTADTGELFF; DNA: TGTGCCAGCAGTTTAGGCAGCACCGCGGACACCGGGGAGCTGTTTTTT
D: TRBD2; size: -; J: TRBJ2-3; length: 15; V: TRBV11-2; CDR3: CASSLGLAVTDTQYF; DNA: TGTGCCAGCAGCTTAGGACTAGCGGTTACAGATACGCAGTATTTT
D: TRBD2; size: -; J: TRBJ2-1; length: 15; V: TRBV11-3; CDR3: CASSLVGGGANEQFF; DNA: TGTGCCAGCAGCTTAGTCGGCGGGGGGGCCAATGAGCAGTTCTTC
D: -; size: -; J: TRBJ1-6; length: 14; V: TRBV7-6; CDR3: CASSLEQGRSPLHF; DNA: TGTGCCAGCAGCTTAGAACAGGGTCGATCACCCCTCCACTTT
D: TRBD1; size: many; J: TRBJ1-2; length: 15; V: TRBV19; CDR3: CASSRTGDGDYGYTF; DNA: TGTGCCAGTAGTAGGACAGGGGACGGAGACTATGGCTACACCTTC
D: TRBD2; size: many; J: TRBJ2-4; length: 18; V: TRBV5-1; CDR3: CASSPYFSGGLAKNIQYF; DNA: TGCGCCAGCAGCCCATATTTTAGCGGGGGGCTAGCCAAAAACATTCAGTACTTC
D: -; size: few; J: TRBJ2-3; length: 13; V: TRBV7-2; CDR3: CASSSRHSDTQYF; DNA: TGTGCCAGCAGCTCCCGACACTCAGATACGCAGTATTTT
D: -; size: -; J: TRBJ2-3; length: 10; V: TRBV20-1; CDR3: CSGGTDTQYF; DNA: TGCAGTGGTGGCACAGATACGCAGTATTTT
D: -; size: many; J: TRBJ2-3; length: 15; V: TRBV27; CDR3: CASSLALASTDTQYF; DNA: TGTGCCAGCAGTTTAGCACTAGCAAGCACAGATACGCAGTATTTT
D: -; size: many; J: TRBJ1-6; length: 14; V: TRBV11-1; CDR3: CASSLQQDNSPLHF; DNA: TGTGCCAGCAGCTTACAACAGGATAATTCACCCCTCCACTTT
D: -; size: few; J: TRBJ2-7; length: 13; V: TRBV2; CDR3: CASSGGTADEQYF; DNA: TGTGCCAGCAGTGGCGGGACTGCCGACGAGCAGTACTTC
D: -; size: many; J: TRBJ1-1; length: 13; V: TRBV5-1; CDR3: CASSLTGTTEAFF; DNA: TGCGCCAGCAGCTTGACAGGGACCACTGAAGCTTTCTTT
D: -; size: many; J: TRBJ2-6; length: 17; V: TRBV5-1; CDR3: CASSLEPAGAGANVLTF; DNA: TGCGCCAGCAGCTTGGAGCCAGCGGGCGCTGGGGCCAACGTCCTGACTTTC
D: TRBD1; size: many; J: TRBJ2-1; length: 15; V: TRBV11-2; CDR3: CASSIQGAAHNEQFF; DNA: TGTGCCAGCAGCATACAGGGGGCCGCTCACAATGAGCAGTTCTTC
D: -; size: many; J: TRBJ2-3; length: 13; V: TRBV7-3; CDR3: CASSLFSGDTQYF; DNA: TGTGCCAGCAGCTTATTCAGCGGGGATACGCAGTATTTT
D: -; size: many; J: TRBJ1-1; length: 13; V: TRBV9; CDR3: CASSPGGNTEAFF; DNA: TGTGCCAGCAGCCCTGGGGGGAACACTGAAGCTTTCTTT
D: TRBD1; size: many; J: TRBJ1-6; length: 15; V: TRBV5-1; CDR3: CASSTTGTGVSPLHF; DNA: TGCGCCAGCAGCACAACCGGGACAGGGGTTTCACCCCTCCACTTT
D: -; size: -; J: TRBJ2-7; length: 12; V: TRBV6-5; CDR3: CATRDPSYEQYF; DNA: TGTGCCACCCGGGATCCATCTTACGAGCAGTACTTC
D: -; size: many; J: TRBJ1-5; length: 13; V: TRBV10-2; CDR3: CASSGAYNQPQHF; DNA: TGCGCCAGCAGCGGGGCCTATAATCAGCCCCAGCATTTT
D: -; size: many; J: TRBJ2-2; length: 14; V: TRBV19; CDR3: CASSKRDRNGELFF; DNA: TGTGCCAGTAGTAAAAGGGATCGGAACGGGGAGCTGTTTTTT
D: -; size: few; J: TRBJ2-3; length: 12; V: TRBV10-3; CDR3: CASRGSDDTQYF; DNA: TGTGCCTCCAGGGGTTCGGACGATACGCAGTATTTT
D: TRBD1; size: few; J: TRBJ2-5; length: 15; V: TRBV9; CDR3: CASSFRTGGEETQYF; DNA: TGTGCCAGCAGCTTCCGGACAGGGGGTGAAGAGACCCAGTACTTC
D: -; size: few; J: TRBJ2-3; length: 15; V: TRBV7-9; CDR3: CASSLFGQGGDTQYF; DNA: TGTGCCAGCAGCTTATTCGGGCAGGGAGGAGATACGCAGTATTTT
D: TRBD2; size: many; J: TRBJ2-5; length: 16; V: TRBV20-1; CDR3: CSARSWGTSTQETQYF; DNA: TGCAGTGCTAGATCCTGGGGGACTAGTACCCAAGAGACCCAGTACTTC
D: TRBD1; size: many; J: TRBJ1-2; length: 15; V: TRBV18; CDR3: CASSPGQGAHYGYTF; DNA: TGTGCCAGCTCACCGGGACAGGGGGCTCACTATGGCTACACCTTC
D: -; size: many; J: TRBJ2-2; length: 16; V: TRBV19; CDR3: CASSASTLANTGELFF; DNA: TGTGCCAGTAGTGCGTCGACACTCGCGAACACCGGGGAGCTGTTTTTT